The rows below give T cell receptor beta chains drawn from one sample of a study of OX40 agonist ivuxolimab in advanced cancers. Some clones are missing from TCRdb's copy, which holds only in-frame ones; the method was immunoSEQ multiplex PCR. The table shows around 140,000 clones, with about 93% occurring only once. This material consisted of CD4+ or CD8+ T cells sorted from blood, taken in a trial of the OX40 agonist ivuxolimab. The receptor source for this set is an adult with an advanced solid tumor such as melanoma, head and neck, liver or kidney cancer. CDR3s include the opening cysteine and the closing phenylalanine or tryptophan. D genes are given only for firm matches.

d_call j_call v_call cdr3_nt cdr3_aa
- TRBJ2-1 TRBV4-1 TGCGCCAGCAGCCAAGACGAGACCACCGATGAGCAGTTCTTC CASSQDETTDEQFF
TRBD1 TRBJ2-3 TRBV7-3 TGTGCCAGCAGCGTATCACAGGGGGATACGCAGTATTTT CASSVSQGDTQYF
- TRBJ1-6 TRBV5-4 TGTGCCAGCAGCTTGGGAGGAGGCAGGGGCACTAGCTCCTATAATTCACCCCTCCACTTT CASSLGGGRGTSSYNSPLHF
- TRBJ2-7 TRBV18 TGTGCCAGCTCACTGTTCAGGACACAAGGGGACCGGATCGCCTACGAGCAGTACTTC CASSLFRTQGDRIAYEQYF
- TRBJ2-7 TRBV7-2 TGTGCCAGCAGCCGACGCCTCACAGGGACCACCTACGAGCAGTACTTC CASSRRLTGTTYEQYF
TRBD2 TRBJ2-7 TRBV5-1 TGCGCCAGCAGCCCCGGCGGGGGGCGGGCCACCTACGAGCAGTACTTC CASSPGGGRATYEQYF
- TRBJ1-2 TRBV4-3 TGCGCCAGCAGCCAAGATAGAACAGGAGGTGGCTACACCTTC CASSQDRTGGGYTF
- TRBJ2-1 TRBV9 TGTGCCAGCAGCGCCGGATCCTACAATGAGCAGTTCTTC CASSAGSYNEQFF
- TRBJ2-1 TRBV6-1 TGTGCCAGCAGTTACCACGGGATCTTC CASSYHGIF
TRBD1 TRBJ2-7 TRBV27 TGTGCCAGCAGTACCCCGGGACAGCGCTCCTACGAGCAGTACTTC CASSTPGQRSYEQYF
- TRBJ2-7 TRBV7-7 TGTGCTAGCAGCTTATACCCCTCCTACGAGCAGTACTTC CASSLYPSYEQYF
- TRBJ1-5 TRBV4-3 TGCGCCAGCAGCCACGACAGGTATCAGCCCCAGCATTTT CASSHDRYQPQHF
TRBD1 TRBJ2-3 TRBV5-8 TGTGCCAGCAGCTTCGACAGGGGCACAGATACGCAGTATTTT CASSFDRGTDTQYF
- TRBJ2-7 TRBV7-2 TGTGCCAGCAGCCTCAGCCTTTATCAGCAGTACTTC CASSLSLYQQYF
- TRBJ2-7 TRBV14 TGTGCCAGCAGCCAAGTGGGACAGGGGACTAGCCGCTACGAGCAGTACTTC CASSQVGQGTSRYEQYF